The next 21 T cell receptor beta chains were all read from a single sample in a study of T-cell reconstitution after alpha-beta-depleted transplantation in children. Researchers prepared the TCRbeta library using unique molecular identifiers, the study reports. In TCRdb, the PCR reads were re-called with MiXCR into one record per CDR3 protein. This table has 600,000 to 700,000 distinct CDR3 sequences, 15% to 20% appearing once. Sequencing used PBMCs from the stem cell graft donor, obtained from the stem cell graft. All receptors come from a human donor who donated a stem cell graft to a child with acute myeloid leukemia.

Turning to this clonotype: A read error may explain this, as a much larger clone is one base away. V and J are TRBV7-2 and TRBJ2-7; 9 nucleotides match TRBD2. This CDR3 spans 15 amino acids. Germline-derived CDR1 and CDR2 are SGHTA and FQGNSA. The CDR3 bases are TGTGTCAGCAGCTTAGGGCGGGAGGGTGGCTACGAGCAGTACTTC. It translates to CVSSLGREGGYEQYF.

This clonotype was picked up many times. The V and J genes are TRBV15 and TRBJ2-1, with a tentative D call TRBD2 (5 bases). The length of the CDR3 is 15 residues. Looked up from germline, CDR1 is LNHNV and CDR2 is YYDKDF (reference sequence). With 0 bases removed from V and 2 bases from J, the gap between germline ends came to 8 bases. The CDR3 region has the DNA TGTGCCACCAGCAGAGAGGACGGGGCCTACAATGAGCAGTTCTTC. This translates into CATSREDGAYNEQFF.

V is TRBV12-3 or TRBV12-4 and J is TRBJ1-2; tentatively, D is TRBD1 (5 bases). With 4 bases removed from V and 4 bases from J, the gap between germline ends came to 16 bases. The CDR3 contains 15 residues. CDR3 protein: CASSSSGLPSYGYTF. The CDR3, as DNA: TGTGCCAGCAGTTCGTCAGGGCTTCCCTCCTATGGCTACACCTTC.

The chain is built from TRBV2 and TRBJ2-7; D remains ambiguous. V lost 7 bases, J lost 2 bases, and 15 bases lay in between. Germline CDR1 and CDR2: SNHLY and FYNNEI. This CDR3 has 14 amino acids. The CDR3 spells CASKVTFLAYEQYV. The CDR3 DNA reads as TGTGCCAGCAAAGTGACATTCCTGGCCTACGAGCAGTACGTC.

This clonotype turned up a few times. The chain couples TRBV11-2 to TRBJ2-2; TRBD2 matches 13 bases. Trimming took 5 bases from V and 6 from J; bases not matched to a gene: 3. The CDR3 length is 15 residues. Germline V gives CDR1 SGHAT, CDR2 FQNNGV. The CDR3 region is CASSPGTSGAGELFF. CDR3 bases: TGTGCCAGCAGCCCCGGGACTAGCGGGGCCGGGGAGCTGTTTTTT.

At least ten counts were recorded for this clonotype. The chain carries TRBV27 and TRBJ2-7; no reliable D call. CDR1 is MNHEY, CDR2 SMNVEV, per germline (reference sequence). Trimming shortened V by 6 bases and J by 1 base, and 10 bases separated the two germline ends. The CDR3 extends over 13 amino acids. The CDR3 DNA sequence: TGTGCCAGCAGCTTAGGTCTTTCCTACGAGCAGTACTTC. This codes for CASSLGLSYEQYF.

Ten or more counts support this clonotype. The chain joins TRBV20-1 to TRBJ2-2; D is unresolved. The germline V gene encodes CDR1 DFQATT and CDR2 SNEGSKA (reference sequence). CDR3 length equals 14 residues. V was trimmed by 5 bases and J by 7 bases, leaving 17 bases between them. The CDR3 sequence is CSAPGAIISGELFF. In DNA form, the CDR3 reads TGCAGTGCTCCAGGCGCTATTATCAGCGGGGAGCTGTTTTTT.

This clonotype was seen only once. The V gene is TRBV21-1, the J gene TRBJ1-4; the D call in the table, TRBD1, was not verified against the DNA. TRBV21-1 is a recognized pseudogene. The CDR3 extends over 15 amino acids. CDR3 sequence (DNA): TGTGCCAGCAGCACGCAGGGGGCAGCTAATGAAAAACTGTTTTTT. It translates to CASSTQGAANEKLFF.

This clonotype has ten or more counts. J is TRBJ1-2 and V is TRBV29-1, with 7 positions matching TRBD1. Germline CDR1 reads SQVTM; CDR2 reads ANQGSEA. The length of the CDR3 is 13 residues. Trimming took 0 bases from V and 6 from J; bases not matched to a gene: 4. DNA for the CDR3: TGCAGCGTTGAAGATAAGACAGGGAATGGCTACACCTTC. Its translation: CSVEDKTGNGYTF.

The rearrangement uses TRBV4-2 and TRBJ1-1, with unresolved D. The V end lost 0 bases, the J end lost 0 bases, and 14 bases lay between the germline ends. The V gene's germline CDR1 is LGHNA and CDR2 YNFKEQ. The length of the CDR3 is 17 residues. The CDR3 region has the DNA TGTGCCAGCAGCCAAGAAGGCCGAGGGTACATGAACACTGAAGCTTTCTTT. It specifies CASSQEGRGYMNTEAFF.

The V call is TRBV20-1, the J call TRBJ1-4; TRBD1 is a possible D gene (5 bases). The CDR3 spans 14 residues. With 8 bases removed from V and 2 bases from J, the gap between germline ends came to 15 bases. Germline-derived CDR1 and CDR2 are DFQATT and SNEGSKA (reference sequence). DNA of the CDR3: TGCAGTACTGGGGGGGATGCTACTAATGAAAAACTGTTTTTT. As protein: CSTGGDATNEKLFF.

The chain combines TRBV12-3 or TRBV12-4 with TRBJ1-3, with D uncertain. This CDR3 has 14 residues. V dropped 6 bases and J dropped 2 bases, with 11 bases sitting between them. CDR3 nucleotides: TGTGCCAGCAGCATCGCAACCACTGGAAACACCATATATTTT. It yields the protein CASSIATTGNTIYF.

This clonotype was counted between two and nine times. The J gene is TRBJ2-1, the V gene TRBV5-5, with 7 bases lining up with TRBD2. The germline V gene has CDR1 SGHKS and CDR2 YYEKEE (reference sequence). The CDR3 has 14 amino acids. After removal of 5 bases from V and 9 bases from J, the junction contained 11 bases not matched to a gene. This CDR3 reads CASRASGDGGEQFF. As DNA, the CDR3 is TGTGCCAGCAGGGCTAGCGGTGACGGCGGTGAGCAGTTCTTC.

This clonotype was detected ten times or more. This chain connects TRBV12-3 or TRBV12-4 to TRBJ2-7, with a weak D call TRBD2 (6 bases). This CDR3 has 12 residues. With 0 bases removed from V and 6 bases from J, the gap between germline ends came to 6 bases. CDR3 region: CASSLARGEQYV. In DNA, the CDR3 is TGTGCCAGCAGTTTAGCGCGGGGCGAGCAGTACGTC.

This clonotype was seen only a few times. This sequence joins TRBV6-2 or TRBV6-3 and TRBJ1-5, with 8 bases lining up with TRBD1. V shed 0 bases and J 4 bases; nucleotides not matched to a gene: 11. The CDR3 has 18 residues. The germline gives CDR1 MNHEY, CDR2 SVGEGT. The DNA for the CDR3 is TGTGCCAGCAGTTACTCCCCTAGTGGGACAGGAACTAATCAGCCCCAGCATTTT. Translating gives CASSYSPSGTGTNQPQHF.

This chain joins TRBV4-3 and TRBJ1-6, with a tentative D call TRBD1 (6 bases). The germline V and J ends were trimmed by 0 bases and 6 bases, with 15 bases remaining between them. The germline CDR1 and CDR2 sequences are LGHNA and YSLEER. CDR3 length equals 17 residues. The CDR3 DNA sequence: TGCGCCAGCAGCCAAGATTTATTAACAGGGAGTAATTCACCCCTCCACTTT. Translating it yields CASSQDLLTGSNSPLHF.

This clonotype was counted many times. The J gene is TRBJ2-5, the V gene TRBV20-1; D ambiguous. Deletions cut 0 bases from V and 2 bases from J, with 7 bases between. Germline CDR1 DFQATT, CDR2 SNEGSKA (reference sequence). CDR3 length: 13 residues. CDR3 coding DNA: TGCAGTGCTAGAGAGAACTTACAAGAGACCCAGTACTTC. Translated: CSARENLQETQYF.

This clonotype was recorded a few times. The chain couples TRBV9 to TRBJ1-1; D gene unclear. Looked up from germline, CDR1 is SGDLS and CDR2 is YYNGEE. Trimming pared 0 bases from V and 1 base from J, leaving 13 bases between. This CDR3 has 16 residues. This CDR3 reads CASSVVPGERNTEAFF. In nucleotides, the CDR3 is TGTGCCAGCAGCGTAGTTCCCGGGGAACGGAACACTGAAGCTTTCTTT.

The rearrangement joins TRBV28 to TRBJ2-7; possible D gene TRBD2, 5 bases. With 4 bases removed from V and 7 bases from J, the gap between germline ends came to 14 bases. The germline CDR1 and CDR2 sequences are MDHEN and SYDVKM. The CDR3 runs 13 residues. CDR3 bases: TGTGCCAGCAGTTACAGCCACTCGGGGGAGCAGTACGTC. It encodes CASSYSHSGEQYV.

This clonotype was counted at least ten times. The chain recombines TRBV7-2 with TRBJ2-3; D is undetermined. Looked up from germline, CDR1 is SGHTA and CDR2 is FQGNSA. V was cut by 3 bases and J by 4 bases, with 8 bases left in between. This CDR3 spans 13 amino acids. CDR3 DNA: TGTGCCAGCAGCTTCCGCGGCCCAGATACGCAGTATTTT. Its translation is CASSFRGPDTQYF.

The V gene is TRBV9, the J gene TRBJ2-7, with D perhaps TRBD2 (6 bases). The CDR3 extends over 14 amino acids. V was trimmed by 4 bases and J by 1 base, leaving 12 bases between them. The germline gives CDR1 SGDLS, CDR2 YYNGEE. The CDR3 DNA follows: TGTGCCAGCAGCATGGGACTTTCGTCCTACGAGCAGTACTTC. This encodes CASSMGLSSYEQYF.